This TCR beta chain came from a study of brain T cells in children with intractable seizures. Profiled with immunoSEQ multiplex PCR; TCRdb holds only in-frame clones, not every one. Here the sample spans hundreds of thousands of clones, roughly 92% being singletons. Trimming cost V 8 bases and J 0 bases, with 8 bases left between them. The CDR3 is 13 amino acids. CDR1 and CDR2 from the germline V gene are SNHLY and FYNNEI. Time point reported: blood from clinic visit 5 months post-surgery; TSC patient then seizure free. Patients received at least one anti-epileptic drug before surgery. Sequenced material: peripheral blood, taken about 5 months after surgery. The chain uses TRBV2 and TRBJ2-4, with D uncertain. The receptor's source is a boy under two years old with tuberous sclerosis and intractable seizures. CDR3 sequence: CASSGLAKNIQYF. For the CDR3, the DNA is TGTGCCAGCTCTGGGCTAGCCAAAAACATTCAGTACTTC.